The rows below give T cell receptor beta chains drawn from one sample of a study of vaccination and CD4 T cells after COVID-19. These receptors are not linked to any known antigen. TCRdb called the PCR reads again in MiXCR, with one record for every CDR3 protein. The profile covers nearly 25,000 distinct CDR3 sequences, with more than 25% appearing a single time and under 3.5% taken by the ten largest. The sample consisted of CD4+ T cells from blood, cultured in vitro, taken about 7 months after SARS-CoV-2 vaccination. These receptors all come from a human donor who had recovered from COVID-19. Both conserved end residues are part of each CDR3. A D gene is named only where the DNA matches it firmly. Expanded clones are given a class, and other clones once, few, many or no size at all.

TRBV28,-,TRBJ1-4,-,TGTGCCACGTCGGGGACAACTAATGAAAAACTGTTTTTT,CATSGTTNEKLFF
TRBV20-1,-,TRBJ1-1,TRBD1,TGCAGTGCTAGGAAGGACAGGGATGGCGGTTTCTTT,CSARKDRDGGFF
TRBV20-1,few,TRBJ2-7,-,TGCAGTGCTAGTTGGGGACACATCACGGGCTCCTACGAGCAGTACTTC,CSASWGHITGSYEQYF
TRBV20-1,-,TRBJ2-2,TRBD1,TGCAGTACAGGACAGGGATACACCGGGGAGCTGTTTTTT,CSTGQGYTGELFF
TRBV28,-,TRBJ1-2,-,TGTGCCAGCAGCCTTGGCCCGGCCGGCTACACCTTC,CASSLGPAGYTF
TRBV20-1,few,TRBJ2-7,-,TGCAGTGCCCAAATTCCGCTGTTTTCTGGAGACTTATACGAGCAGTACTTC,CSAQIPLFSGDLYEQYF
TRBV29-1,few,TRBJ1-1,-,TGCAGCGCCGACAGTCGGTGGAAGACTGAAGCTTTCTTT,CSADSRWKTEAFF
TRBV5-6,-,TRBJ1-2,-,TGTGCCAGCAGCACCGGGGACTTCCCGGGTGGCTACACCTTC,CASSTGDFPGGYTF
TRBV28,-,TRBJ1-1,-,TGTGCCAGCACAGGGCCGAACACTGAAGCTTTCTTT,CASTGPNTEAFF
TRBV7-6,-,TRBJ1-5,-,TGTGCCAGCAGCTTTTCAGACAATCAGCCCCAGCATTTT,CASSFSDNQPQHF
TRBV6-1,few,TRBJ2-7,-,TGTGCCAGCGGTACAGGGAACCACGAGCAGTACTTC,CASGTGNHEQYF
TRBV6-1,few,TRBJ1-5,TRBD1,TGTGCCAGCAGCCGGGGAGGGGGACAGGGCTTTTATAGCAATCAGCCCCAGCATTTT,CASSRGGGQGFYSNQPQHF
TRBV7-3,-,TRBJ2-3,-,TGTGCCAGCAGCACACAAAGCGGGCCCACAGATACGCAGTATTTT,CASSTQSGPTDTQYF
TRBV20-1,few,TRBJ1-5,-,TGCAGTGCTAGAACTCGTAATAGCAATCAGCCCCAGCATTTT,CSARTRNSNQPQHF